Listed below are T cell receptor beta chains from one sample, sequenced in a study of T cell changes during pregnancy in multiple sclerosis. Method: immunoSEQ multiplex PCR; TCRdb's copy keeps in-frame clones and lacks some. The sample holds 45,000 to 55,000 clones, roughly 91% seen once. Sample: CD4+ T cells from peripheral blood mononuclear cells, taken after pregnancy. The receptor source for this set is a female donor in good health, enrolled as a control in a pregnancy study. The CDR3 runs from the conserved cysteine through the conserved F or W. Each record gives: clone size, J gene, V gene, D gene, CDR3 protein, CDR3 DNA. A D gene is named only where the DNA matches it firmly. The listing skips clone size in some rows; elsewhere it reads once, few, many or a size class.

size: .
J: TRBJ1-2
V: TRBV6-1
D: .
CDR3: CASSGDSGGSHGYTF
DNA: TGTGCCAGCAGTGGGGATTCGGGAGGCAGCCATGGCTACACCTTC

size: .
J: TRBJ1-2
V: TRBV30
D: TRBD1
CDR3: CAWSVRAGTGVSYGYTF
DNA: TGTGCCTGGAGTGTACGAGCCGGGACAGGGGTAAGCTATGGCTACACCTTC

size: .
J: TRBJ1-1
V: TRBV18
D: .
CDR3: CASLSNTEAFF
DNA: TGTGCCAGCCTTTCGAACACTGAAGCTTTCTTT

size: .
J: TRBJ2-7
V: TRBV5-1
D: TRBD1
CDR3: CASRLPGQGYGEQYF
DNA: TGCGCCAGCAGGCTTCCGGGACAGGGTTACGGCGAGCAGTACTTC

size: .
J: TRBJ1-5
V: TRBV10-1
D: .
CDR3: CASILTHYFTLPRNQPQHF
DNA: TGCGCCAGCATTTTGACCCACTATTTTACCCTCCCGCGCAATCAGCCCCAGCATTTT

size: .
J: TRBJ1-1
V: TRBV11-2
D: .
CDR3: CASSKGQNTEAFF
DNA: TGTGCCAGCAGCAAGGGGCAGAACACTGAAGCTTTCTTT

size: .
J: TRBJ1-6
V: TRBV5-1
D: TRBD1
CDR3: CASSLQGASSPLHF
DNA: TGCGCCAGCAGCTTGCAGGGGGCGAGTTCACCCCTCCACTTT

size: once
J: TRBJ2-7
V: TRBV28
D: TRBD1
CDR3: CASSTMDRLSGDEQYF
DNA: TGTGCCAGCAGTACAATGGACAGGCTGAGTGGCGACGAGCAGTACTTC

size: once
J: TRBJ2-3
V: TRBV11-2
D: TRBD2
CDR3: CASSPQRWGGADTQYF
DNA: TGTGCCAGCAGCCCCCAGAGGTGGGGGGGGGCAGATACGCAGTATTTT

size: .
J: TRBJ2-5
V: TRBV30
D: .
CDR3: CAWSLQETQYF
DNA: TGTGCCTGGAGCTTACAAGAGACCCAGTACTTC

size: .
J: TRBJ2-1
V: TRBV10-1
D: TRBD2
CDR3: CASSGGGAQNEQFF
DNA: TGCGCCAGCAGTGGCGGGGGGGCCCAGAATGAGCAGTTCTTC

size: .
J: TRBJ1-2
V: TRBV19
D: TRBD1
CDR3: CASTIGPGGVYGYTF
DNA: TGTGCCAGTACCATAGGGCCAGGGGGCGTATATGGCTACACCTTC

size: .
J: TRBJ1-2
V: TRBV30
D: .
CDR3: CAWRTDRNYGYTF
DNA: TGTGCCTGGAGGACCGACAGAAACTATGGCTACACCTTC

size: .
J: TRBJ2-4
V: TRBV28
D: TRBD1
CDR3: CASIGGLAKNIQYF
DNA: TGTGCCAGCATAGGGGGCCTAGCCAAAAACATTCAGTACTTC

size: .
J: TRBJ1-2
V: TRBV19
D: .
CDR3: CASSILTTGINYGYTF
DNA: TGTGCCAGTAGTATTCTTACTACAGGGATTAACTATGGCTACACCTTC

size: .
J: TRBJ2-3
V: TRBV4-1
D: .
CDR3: CASSQPRGYPTDTQYF
DNA: TGCGCCAGCAGCCAACCCAGGGGCTATCCCACAGATACGCAGTATTTT

size: .
J: TRBJ1-5
V: TRBV7-9
D: .
CDR3: CASSPRGGVNQPQHF
DNA: TGTGCCAGCAGCCCCCGGGGCGGGGTTAATCAGCCCCAGCATTTT

size: .
J: TRBJ2-5
V: TRBV14
D: TRBD2
CDR3: CASSHQIAGRQETQYF
DNA: TGTGCCAGCAGTCATCAGATAGCGGGGAGACAAGAGACCCAGTACTTC

size: .
J: TRBJ2-3
V: TRBV29-1
D: TRBD2
CDR3: CSVELGREGDTQYF
DNA: TGCAGCGTTGAGTTGGGCAGGGAGGGGGATACGCAGTATTTT

size: .
J: TRBJ2-1
V: TRBV4-2
D: .
CDR3: CASSQDVTGYNEQFF
DNA: TGTGCCAGCAGCCAAGATGTAACGGGTTACAATGAGCAGTTCTTC

size: .
J: TRBJ1-5
V: TRBV6-1
D: .
CDR3: CASSEYDQPQHF
DNA: TGTGCCAGCAGTGAATATGATCAGCCCCAGCATTTT

size: .
J: TRBJ2-3
V: TRBV4-2
D: .
CDR3: CASSQVGGSNTQYF
DNA: TGTGCCAGCAGCCAAGTGGGGGGATCCAATACGCAGTATTTT

size: .
J: TRBJ1-4
V: TRBV6-6
D: .
CDR3: CASSYQTARNEKLFF
DNA: TGTGCCAGCAGTTACCAGACAGCACGTAATGAAAAACTGTTTTTT

size: .
J: TRBJ1-4
V: TRBV5-1
D: TRBD1
CDR3: CASRDRVDEKLFF
DNA: TGCGCCAGCAGGGACAGGGTAGATGAAAAACTGTTTTTT

size: .
J: TRBJ1-2
V: TRBV14
D: .
CDR3: CASSQVSVDYGYTF
DNA: TGTGCCAGCAGCCAAGTATCCGTAGACTATGGCTACACCTTC

size: .
J: TRBJ2-3
V: TRBV4-2
D: TRBD2
CDR3: CASSPPSGRRTDTQYF
DNA: TGTGCCAGCAGCCCGCCTAGCGGGAGAAGGACAGATACGCAGTATTTT

size: .
J: TRBJ2-1
V: TRBV5-6
D: .
CDR3: CASSSTAGPYNEQFF
DNA: TGTGCCAGCAGCTCCACAGCGGGTCCTTACAATGAGCAGTTCTTC

size: .
J: TRBJ2-7
V: TRBV2
D: TRBD1
CDR3: CASKITGGLSYEQYF
DNA: TGTGCCAGCAAGATTACAGGGGGCTTGTCGTACGAGCAGTACTTC

size: .
J: TRBJ1-1
V: TRBV28
D: TRBD1
CDR3: CASSQGGQTEAFF
DNA: TGTGCCAGCAGTCAAGGGGGACAGACTGAAGCTTTCTTT

size: .
J: TRBJ2-7
V: TRBV4-1
D: TRBD1
CDR3: CASSQGRGTGNYEQYF
DNA: TGCGCCAGCAGCCAAGGGAGGGGGACAGGGAACTACGAGCAGTACTTC